This entry lists 13 T cell receptor beta chains sequenced from one sample in a study of T cell repertoires in enteric fever. TCRdb redid the calling of the reads with MiXCR, one entry per CDR3 protein. The profile covers approximately 1,600 distinct CDR3 sequences, with about a third appearing a single time and 15% to 20% taken by the ten largest. What was sequenced was CCR7- CD38- CD4+ T cells from PBMCs. Receptors were obtained from a human donor with Salmonella enteric fever, either typhoid or paratyphoid (not recorded which).

In its sample, this clonotype is large. V gene TRBV5-6 combines with J gene TRBJ2-3, with 7 bases aligning to TRBD1. CDR3 size: 13 residues. The junction had 3 bases not matched to a gene; V was cut back by 2 bases and J by 6 bases. Per germline, CDR1 SGHDT and CDR2 YYEEEE. The DNA for the CDR3 is TGTGCCAGCAGCTTTCTGACAGGGGATACGCAGTATTTT. This codes for CASSFLTGDTQYF. Variable domain in full (rest from reference TRBV5-6 and TRBJ2-3): DAGVTQSPTHLIKTRGQQVTLRCSPKSGHDTVSWYQQALGQGPQFIFQYYEEEERQRGNFPDRFSGHQFPNYSSELNVNALLLGDSALYLCASSFLTGDTQYFGPGTRLTVL.

The chain employs TRBV5-6 and TRBJ2-5; 9 nucleotides agree with TRBD2. The CDR3 spans 16 residues. Trimming at V came to 1 base and at J to 2 bases, leaving 6 bases not matched to a gene. Germline CDR1 and CDR2: SGHDT and YYEEEE. The CDR3 nucleotides read TGTGCCAGCAGCTTGTTTCTAGCGGGACCTCAAGAGACCCAGTACTTC. Translating it yields CASSLFLAGPQETQYF.

This clonotype came up a few times. This chain links TRBV9 with TRBJ2-1; 7 bases are a match to TRBD2. CDR1 is SGDLS and CDR2 is YYNGEE in the germline V gene. This CDR3 is 16 amino acids long. J was trimmed by 4 bases and V by 0 bases; bases with no gene match: 7. The CDR3 here is CASSVGSLAVYNEQFF. The CDR3 DNA sequence: TGTGCCAGCAGCGTAGGCAGCCTAGCGGTGTACAATGAGCAGTTCTTC.

As regards this clonotype: The junction departs from the called germline gene at one end, perhaps through a read error. The chain joins TRBV5-1 to TRBJ2-2; perhaps TRBD2 as D (6 bases). Germline V gene data show CDR1 as SGHRS and CDR2 as YFSETQ. The CDR3 covers 13 residues. The CDR3 reads CVSSLRGTGELFF. In nucleotides, the CDR3 is TGCGTCAGCAGCTTACGGGGGACCGGGGAGCTGTTTTTT.

This clonotype rates as medium-sized (0.01 to 0.1%). The gene calls are TRBV5-1 and TRBJ1-6, with 7 nucleotides matching TRBD1. V shed 4 bases, J shed 0 bases, and the junction held 7 bases outside the gene matches. From germline, CDR1 is SGHRS and CDR2 YFSETQ. The CDR3 totals 17 residues. CDR3 loop: CASSRRQGSSYNSPLHF. The CDR3 DNA follows: TGCGCCAGCAGCAGACGACAGGGAAGCTCCTATAATTCACCCCTCCACTTT.

The V call is TRBV9, the J call TRBJ2-7; possible D gene TRBD1, 5 bases. The CDR3 has 16 amino acids. CDR1 is SGDLS, CDR2 YYNGEE, per germline. Trimming removed 0 bases at V and 0 bases at J, with 13 bases between. The CDR3 DNA reads TGTGCCAGCAGCGTAGGAGCCAGACAGAACTCCTACGAGCAGTACTTC. Translation gives CASSVGARQNSYEQYF.

The rearrangement links TRBV5-1 to TRBJ2-2, with D maybe TRBD1 (5 bases). CDR1 SGHRS and CDR2 YFSETQ come from the germline V gene. The CDR3 extends over 16 amino acids. V shed 0 bases and J shed 4 bases, with 13 bases lying between them. CDR3 nucleotide sequence: TGCGCCAGCAGCTTGGGGGTGGACATCTCCACCGGGGAGCTGTTTTTT. Protein sequence: CASSLGVDISTGELFF.

This clonotype ranks as large. V and J are TRBV5-1 and TRBJ2-5; D call uncertain. CDR3 size: 12 residues. Looked up from germline, CDR1 is SGHRS and CDR2 is YFSETQ. The V gene lost 4 bases and the J gene lost 3 bases, with 7 bases spanning the gap. DNA of the CDR3: TGCGCCAGCAGCAACATGAAAGAGACCCAGTACTTC. Translating gives CASSNMKETQYF.

The chain couples TRBV7-9 to TRBJ2-1; D is ambiguous. V lost 2 bases and J 2 bases, leaving 16 bases between the germline ends. The germline gives CDR1 SEHNR, CDR2 FQNEAQ (reference sequence). The CDR3 is made up of 17 amino acids. CDR3 in amino acids: CASSLSPQFLAYNEQFF. CDR3 in DNA: TGTGCCAGCAGCTTATCCCCCCAATTCCTCGCCTACAATGAGCAGTTCTTC.

V usage is TRBV10-3 and J usage is TRBJ2-7, with TRBD2 matching 8 bases. The germline V gene encodes CDR1 ENHRY and CDR2 SYGVKD. The CDR3 spans 15 residues. Germline trimming cut 3 bases from V and 2 bases from J; bases unmatched to any gene: 6. This CDR3 is CAISEGGRSTYEQYF. The CDR3 bases are TGTGCCATCAGTGAAGGCGGGAGGTCTACCTACGAGCAGTACTTC.

The rearrangement joins TRBV18 to TRBJ1-2; D is unresolved. The CDR3 is 13 amino acids. V lost 3 bases to trimming and J lost 7 bases, with 12 bases between them. In germline, CDR1 is KGHSH, CDR2 LQKENI. The CDR3 protein is CASSPGRLSGYTF. The CDR3 coding sequence is TGTGCCAGCTCACCCGGTCGACTCTCTGGCTACACCTTC.

In its sample, this clonotype ranks as large (0.1 to 1%). V is TRBV7-9 and J is TRBJ2-1; 11 bases align to TRBD2. Per the germline V gene, CDR1 is SEHNR and CDR2 is FQNEAQ (reference sequence). The CDR3 has 18 amino acids. The trim removed 2 bases at V and 0 bases at J, leaving 6 bases unmatched. The CDR3 is CASSLRTSGLSSYNEQFF. CDR3 DNA: TGTGCCAGCAGCTTAAGGACTAGCGGGCTTAGCTCCTACAATGAGCAGTTCTTC.

This chain links TRBV5-1 with TRBJ2-1; D is perhaps TRBD2 (5 bases). V was clipped by 3 bases and J by 10 bases, with 11 bases between them. This CDR3 comprises 12 residues. Germline-derived CDR1 and CDR2 are SGHRS and YFSETQ. CDR3 sequence: CASSSNWREQFF. DNA for the CDR3: TGCGCCAGCAGCTCCAACTGGAGGGAGCAGTTCTTC.